These 21 T cell receptor beta chains were sequenced from one sample in a study of OX40 agonist ivuxolimab in advanced cancers. Profiled with immunoSEQ multiplex PCR; TCRdb holds only in-frame clones, not every one. The data contain around 63,000 clones, over 75% of them singletons. The sample in question was CD4+ or CD8+ T cells sorted from blood, obtained in a trial of the OX40 agonist ivuxolimab. The receptor set was obtained from an adult with an advanced solid tumor such as melanoma, head and neck, liver or kidney cancer.

This clone was seen once. The CDR3 DNA reads TGTGCCAGCAGTTCCGTCACCGGGGAGCTGTTTTTT. This translates into CASSSVTGELFF. The chain has TRBV28 and TRBJ2-2; unclear D gene. The length of the CDR3 is 12 residues. The germline CDR1 and CDR2 sequences are MDHEN and SYDVKM. V dropped 4 bases and J dropped 4 bases, with 4 bases sitting between them.

The chain links TRBV29-1 to TRBJ1-5; a possible D gene is TRBD1 (5 bases). CDR1 SQVTM and CDR2 ANQGSEA come from the germline V gene. The ends were cut back, 7 bases at V and 2 bases at J, with 9 bases in the middle. The CDR3 sequence is 12 residues long. Written as DNA, the CDR3 is TGCAGCGCCGGGGGAGGCAATCAGCCCCAGCATTTT. The encoded protein is CSAGGGNQPQHF.

The V and J genes are TRBV28 and TRBJ1-2; D gene ambiguous. V lost 9 bases and J lost 6, with 11 bases in between. The CDR3 is made up of 11 amino acids. Germline loops: CDR1 MDHEN, CDR2 SYDVKM. The CDR3 sequence is CASEKGDGYTF. In nucleotides, the CDR3 is TGTGCCAGTGAGAAGGGTGATGGCTACACCTTC.

The chain combines TRBV4-1 with TRBJ1-4; possibly TRBD1 for D (6 bases). Trimming left V 2 bases short and J 8 bases short, with 18 bases between. Germline loops: CDR1 MGHRA, CDR2 YSYEKL. CDR3 length: 16 residues. The CDR3 DNA reads as TGCGCCAGCAGCCAACCCCTCGGGACATGGAAGGAAAAACTGTTTTTT. This gives the protein CASSQPLGTWKEKLFF.

The chain couples TRBV18 to TRBJ2-7, with D hard to call. Trimming cost V 6 bases and J 2 bases, with 8 bases left between them. Germline CDR1 KGHSH, CDR2 LQKENI. The CDR3 is 12 residues long. CDR3 bases: TGTGCCAGCTCCGATTGGACCTACGAGCAGTACTTC. Translated: CASSDWTYEQYF.

The J gene is TRBJ1-2, the V gene TRBV19; tentative D call: TRBD1 (6 bases). In germline, CDR1 is LNHDA, CDR2 SQIVND (reference sequence). The length of the CDR3 is 15 residues. V was cut by 7 bases and J by 4 bases, with 19 bases left in between. CDR3 in amino acids: CASNEGPGGVYGYTF. CDR3 in DNA: TGTGCCAGTAACGAGGGGCCGGGGGGCGTCTATGGCTACACCTTC.

The V gene is TRBV7-9, the J gene TRBJ2-1, with 9 bases identical to TRBD1. The CDR3 is made up of 16 amino acids. J was trimmed by 6 bases and V by 5 bases; bases with no gene match: 11. Germline loops: CDR1 SEHNR, CDR2 FQNEAQ (reference sequence). Here the CDR3 DNA reads TGTGCCAGCAGCGCCAGGACAGGGGTTGATATCAATGAGCAGTTCTTC. Translating it yields CASSARTGVDINEQFF.

V gene TRBV28 combines with J gene TRBJ2-6, with 9 bases matching TRBD1. V trimming: 8 bases; J trimming: 4 bases; junction bases outside the gene matches: 12. CDR1 and CDR2 (germline): MDHEN, SYDVKM. The CDR3 is made up of 17 amino acids. CDR3 coding DNA: TGTGCCAGCCGGGACAGGGCCCTCGTGCGGGGGGCCAACGTCCTGACTTTC. This gives the protein CASRDRALVRGANVLTF.

This clone occurred once. This chain links TRBV4-1 with TRBJ2-7; 7 bases are a match to TRBD1. Germline trimming cut 0 bases from V and 4 bases from J; bases unmatched to any gene: 15. This CDR3 is built from 18 residues. CDR1 MGHRA and CDR2 YSYEKL come from the germline V gene. The CDR3 sequence is CASSQDTFQGDHEYEQYF. The CDR3 DNA reads as TGCGCCAGCAGCCAAGATACTTTTCAGGGGGACCACGAATACGAGCAGTACTTC.

The rearrangement links TRBV5-1 to TRBJ2-7; 9 bases match TRBD1. Germline CDR1 reads SGHRS; CDR2 reads YFSETQ. Trimming took 8 bases from V and 6 from J; bases not matched to a gene: 9. The CDR3 loop spans 13 amino acids. CDR3 sequence reads: CASWDREGSEQYF. As DNA, the CDR3 is TGCGCCAGTTGGGACAGGGAGGGGAGCGAGCAGTACTTC.

The rearrangement links TRBV27 to TRBJ2-7, with D possibly being TRBD1 (5 bases). CDR3 length equals 13 residues. Germline V gives CDR1 MNHEY, CDR2 SMNVEV (reference sequence). V lost 6 bases and J 3 bases, leaving 12 bases between the germline ends. CDR3 sequence: CASRLGVGYEQYF. In nucleotides, the CDR3 is TGTGCCAGCAGGTTAGGGGTAGGCTACGAGCAGTACTTC.

This clone has just one count. The rearrangement links TRBV9 to TRBJ2-7, with a weak D call TRBD2 (5 bases). Germline V gene sequence: CDR1 SGDLS, CDR2 YYNGEE. The CDR3 contains 16 residues. The V gene lost 0 bases and the J gene lost 6 bases, with 19 bases spanning the gap. The CDR3 spells CASSVGRAARNSEQYF. CDR3 nucleotides: TGTGCCAGCAGCGTAGGTCGAGCGGCGAGGAATAGCGAGCAGTACTTC. Complete variable domain (other parts from reference TRBV9 and TRBJ2-7): DSGVTQTPKHLITATGQRVTLRCSPRSGDLSVYWYQQSLDQGLQFLIQYYNGEERAKGNILERFSAQQFPDLHSELNLSSLELGDSALYFCASSVGRAARNSEQYFGPGTRLTVT.

The rearrangement uses TRBV6-6 and TRBJ1-1; no definite D call. Germline V gives CDR1 MNHNY, CDR2 SVGAGI (reference sequence). V dropped 6 bases and J dropped 9 bases, with 17 bases sitting between them. CDR3 length: 13 residues. The CDR3 region is CASSGGGDPKAFF. The CDR3 DNA reads as TGTGCCAGCAGCGGAGGTGGCGACCCAAAAGCTTTCTTT.

The V and J genes are TRBV11-2 and TRBJ2-1, with D uncertain. The CDR3 length is 16 residues. Trimming removed 0 bases from V and 0 bases from J, with 9 bases in between. Germline V gene sequence: CDR1 SGHAT, CDR2 FQNNGV. In DNA form, the CDR3 reads TGTGCCAGCAGCTTAGAAGACCTCACCTCCTACAATGAGCAGTTCTTC. Protein: CASSLEDLTSYNEQFF.

This chain uses TRBV19 with TRBJ2-3, with 8 bases matching TRBD1. The junction had 6 bases not matched to a gene; V was cut back by 6 bases and J by 1 base. The CDR3 covers 15 residues. Germline V gene lookup returns CDR1 LNHDA and CDR2 SQIVND (reference sequence). This CDR3 reads CASRLGQGRTDTQYF. CDR3 sequence (DNA): TGTGCCAGTAGACTCGGACAGGGCCGCACAGATACGCAGTATTTT. Supplemented by reference TRBV19 and TRBJ2-3, the full variable domain reads DGGITQSPKYLFRKEGQNVTLSCEQNLNHDAMYWYRQDPGQGLRLIYYSQIVNDFQKGDIAEGYSVSREKKESFPLTVTSAQKNPTAFYLCASRLGQGRTDTQYFGPGTRLTVL.

This clone was recorded once. The chain carries TRBV5-1 and TRBJ2-7; D is unresolved. The CDR3 sequence is 15 residues long. The germline V gene encodes CDR1 SGHRS and CDR2 YFSETQ. Trimming pared 4 bases from V and 0 bases from J, leaving 14 bases between. CDR3 sequence reads: CASSLAAGRSYEQYF. Here the CDR3 DNA reads TGCGCCAGCAGCCTCGCCGCCGGGCGCTCCTACGAGCAGTACTTC.

The sample holds a few counts of this clone. The chain uses TRBV29-1 and TRBJ1-2, with D maybe TRBD1 (5 bases). V lost 3 bases and J lost 5, with 10 bases in between. The germline V gene has CDR1 SQVTM and CDR2 ANQGSEA. The CDR3 has 12 residues. The CDR3 bases are TGCAGCGTTGAGGGGGGGGAATATGGCTACACCTTC. This translates into CSVEGGEYGYTF. The full variable domain, with the rest looked up from reference TRBV29-1 and TRBJ1-2, is SAVISQKPSRDICQRGTSLTIQCQVDSQVTMMFWYRQQPGQSLTLIATANQGSEATYESGFVIDKFPISRPNLTFSTLTVSNMSPEDSSIYLCSVEGGEYGYTFGSGTRLTVV.

A single count supports this clone. J is TRBJ2-1 and V is TRBV29-1, with 8 bases identical to TRBD1. The CDR3 sequence is 14 residues long. CDR1 and CDR2 from the germline V gene are SQVTM and ANQGSEA. Losses at the gene ends were 3 bases for V and 9 bases for J; bases not matched to a gene: 10. CDR3: CSVEFGQGGSEQFF. Here the CDR3 DNA reads TGCAGCGTTGAGTTCGGACAGGGAGGTAGTGAGCAGTTCTTC.

The chain uses TRBV7-2 and TRBJ2-7; D not certain. Germline CDR1 is SGHTA and CDR2 is FQGNSA. The V and J ends lost 4 bases and 2 bases respectively, with 12 bases between them. The CDR3 runs 14 residues. This CDR3 is CASSSDPGTYEQYF. CDR3 bases: TGTGCCAGCAGCTCCGATCCGGGTACCTACGAGCAGTACTTC.

The chain couples TRBV28 to TRBJ2-7, with unresolved D. Germline V CDR1 and CDR2: MDHEN, SYDVKM. Trimming pared 2 bases from V and 4 bases from J, leaving 9 bases between. The CDR3 length is 13 residues. CDR3 residues: CASSLISAYEQYF. The CDR3 coding sequence is TGTGCCAGCAGTTTAATCTCGGCATACGAGCAGTACTTC. Full variable domain (rest looked up from reference TRBV28 and TRBJ2-7): DVKVTQSSRYLVKRTGEKVFLECVQDMDHENMFWYRQDPGLGLRLIYFSYDVKMKEKGDIPEGYSVSREKKERFSLILESASTNQTSMYLCASSLISAYEQYFGPGTRLTVT.

The chain has TRBV19 and TRBJ1-1; TRBD1 might be the D (6 bases). This CDR3 has 14 amino acids. The V and J ends lost 1 base and 8 bases respectively, with 14 bases between them. CDR1 and CDR2 (germline): LNHDA, SQIVND (reference sequence). The CDR3 loop is CASSIVSGAPEAFF. In DNA form, the CDR3 reads TGTGCCAGTAGTATAGTGTCGGGGGCTCCAGAAGCTTTCTTT.